These 2 T cell receptor beta chains came from one sample sequenced in a study of T cells in localized non-small cell lung cancer. Profiled with immunoSEQ multiplex PCR; TCRdb holds only in-frame clones, not every one. The table records about 840 clones, around 20% of them present only once. The sample consisted of normal lung tissue next to the tumor, taken before any cancer treatment. These receptors were collected from a female donor of 60 years or more with stage II squamous cell lung carcinoma.

This clone was found a few times. The chain carries TRBV11-3 and TRBJ1-2, with D perhaps TRBD1 (6 bases). Germline V gene data show CDR1 as SGHNT and CDR2 as YENEEA. The CDR3 is 16 residues long. The V end was cut by 3 bases, the J end by 4 bases, with 18 bases between. CDR3 DNA sequence: TGTGCCAGCAGCTTGTCCATAGCGGGGGCCTTCTATGGCTACACCTTC. Translation gives CASSLSIAGAFYGYTF.

By proportion, this clone is hyperexpanded. CDR3 loop: CASSARANYGYTF. CDR3 bases: TGTGCCAGCAGTGCAAGGGCTAACTATGGCTACACCTTC. The chain has TRBV6-8 and TRBJ1-2; D gene unclear. Trimming shortened V by 5 bases and J by 0 bases, and 7 bases separated the two germline ends. The germline gives CDR1 MNHGY, CDR2 SAAAGT. The CDR3 has 13 residues.